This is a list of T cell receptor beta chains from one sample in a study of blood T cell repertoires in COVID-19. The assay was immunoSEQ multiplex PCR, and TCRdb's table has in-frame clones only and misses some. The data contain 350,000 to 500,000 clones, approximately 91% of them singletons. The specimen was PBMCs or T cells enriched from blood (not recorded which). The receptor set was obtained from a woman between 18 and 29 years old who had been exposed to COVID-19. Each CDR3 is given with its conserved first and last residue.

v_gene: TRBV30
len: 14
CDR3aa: CAWSVGAFNSPLHF

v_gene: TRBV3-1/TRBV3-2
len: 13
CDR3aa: CASSQDNNQPQHF

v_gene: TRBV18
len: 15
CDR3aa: CASSPEQRFYQPQHF

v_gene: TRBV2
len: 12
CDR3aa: CASRADTAEAFF

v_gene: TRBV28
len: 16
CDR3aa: CASSRGTGEGNQPQHF

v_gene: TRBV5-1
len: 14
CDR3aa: CASSYVEGQDTQYF

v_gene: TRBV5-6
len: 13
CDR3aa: CASTSQTGEKLFF

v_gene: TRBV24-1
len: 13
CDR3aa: CATSDPYRDEQYF

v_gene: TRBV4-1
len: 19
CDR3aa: CASSQVALSGRISTYEQYF

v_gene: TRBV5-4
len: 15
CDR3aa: CASSLRQGLNTEAFF

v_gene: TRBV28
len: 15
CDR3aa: CASSPTQRGGQPQHF

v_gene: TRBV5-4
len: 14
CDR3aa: CASSLGVLGTEAFF

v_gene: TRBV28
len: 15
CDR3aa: CASTGQGRGDYGYTF

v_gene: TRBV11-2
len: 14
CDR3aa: CASSFGLAVETQYF

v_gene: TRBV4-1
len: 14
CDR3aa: CASSTGWNTDTQYF

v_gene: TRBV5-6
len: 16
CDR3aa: CASTLPGTSGYNEQFF

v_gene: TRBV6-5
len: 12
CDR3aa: CASRDRGMEQFF

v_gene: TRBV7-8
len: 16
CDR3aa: CASSLERDRGDNEQFF

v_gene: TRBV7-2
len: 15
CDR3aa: CASSLAREGGQPQHF

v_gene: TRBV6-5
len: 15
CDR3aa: CASSSLPGSGNTIYF

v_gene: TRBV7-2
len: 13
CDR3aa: CASSSGPTGEQYF

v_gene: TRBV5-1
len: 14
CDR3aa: CASRHGTGNEKLFF

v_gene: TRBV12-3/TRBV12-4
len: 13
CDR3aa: CASSLRGNTEAFF

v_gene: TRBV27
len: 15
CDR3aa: CASSQEGQAYNEQFF

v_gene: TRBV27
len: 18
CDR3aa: CASSRLAGGSLSSYEQYF

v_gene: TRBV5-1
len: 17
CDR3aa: CASSLALRETLYNEQFF

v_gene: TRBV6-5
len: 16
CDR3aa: CASSYSTGGPNTEAFF

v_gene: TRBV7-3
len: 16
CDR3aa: CASSLRRGPNTGELFF

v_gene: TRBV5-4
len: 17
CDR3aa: CASSPGETSGSSGELFF

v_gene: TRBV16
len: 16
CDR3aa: CASSPGRGRGPWEAFF

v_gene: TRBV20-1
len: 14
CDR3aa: CSASQGTSNQPQHF

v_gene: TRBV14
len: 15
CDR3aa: CASSLPRDRLTEAFF

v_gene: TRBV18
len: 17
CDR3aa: CASSPQAGQGSVYGYTF

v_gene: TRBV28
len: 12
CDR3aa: CATSIINEKLFF

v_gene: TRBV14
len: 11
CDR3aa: CASSPGGTQYF

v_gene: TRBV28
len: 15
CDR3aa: CASDPQGGKGETQYF

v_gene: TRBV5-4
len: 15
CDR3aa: CASSLLGGGLNEQFF

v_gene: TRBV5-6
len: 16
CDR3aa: CASSDPEDRVLYGYTF